One TCR beta chain is described in this entry. Profiled with immunoSEQ multiplex PCR; TCRdb holds only in-frame clones, not every one. The data show tens of thousands of clones, roughly 91% seen once. The record originates from a study of PD-1 blockade in classical Hodgkin lymphoma. CDR3 length equals 18 residues. Germline CDR1 is KGHSH and CDR2 is LQKENI. V was pared by 5 bases and J by 4 bases, with 26 bases between. Every single patient, without exception, relapsed after autologous stem cell transplantation, and brentuximab vedotin exposure varied. This sequence originates from a human donor with classical Hodgkin lymphoma. The starting material was peripheral blood mononuclear cells (PBMCs), obtained at baseline. The chain is built from TRBV18 and TRBJ1-2, with D perhaps TRBD1 (5 bases). The CDR3 DNA reads TGTGCCAGCTCAGCGAACAAAGACAGCCACTCATTCTTCTATGGCTACACCTTC. It specifies CASSANKDSHSFFYGYTF.